This record concerns one T cell receptor beta chain sequence. Recruitment covered fewer than 25 US areas and drew participants whose ages spanned roughly 18 to 89 years. The data belong to a study of blood T cell repertoires in COVID-19. Looked up from germline, CDR1 is ENHRY and CDR2 is SYGVKD. J gave up 3 bases and V 4 bases, and 16 bases lay outside the gene matches. The CDR3 is 18 residues long. Measured with immunoSEQ multiplex PCR; TCRdb has only the in-frame clones, and not every one. This table has around 200,000 clones, 89% appearing once. The rearrangement uses TRBV10-3 and TRBJ2-7; 9 bases match TRBD1. This sequence originates from a woman between 18 and 30 years old who had recovered from COVID-19. The sequencing sample was made of PBMCs or T cells enriched from blood (not recorded which). CDR3 in amino acids: CAISGGERTGVFLYEQYF. The CDR3 coding sequence is TGTGCCATCAGTGGGGGGGAGCGGACAGGGGTTTTTCTCTACGAGCAGTACTTC.